The clone carrying this T cell receptor beta chain was seen a few times. V was shortened by 8 bases and J by 0 bases, with 14 bases between the two germline ends. CDR3 size: 15 residues. Germline loops: CDR1 MNHEY, CDR2 SVGAGI. Up to 2 ug genomic DNA was used for TCRB CDR3 amplification. Clones were sequenced by immunoSEQ multiplex PCR, and TCRdb holds only the in-frame ones, with some missing. The sample lists about 38,000 clones; 70% to 85% were seen once. The data belong to a study of glioma-infiltrating T cells after dendritic cell vaccination. At the level of the study: Patients had newly diagnosed or recurrent glioblastoma and received dendritic cell vaccines.

Fresh-frozen tumor tissue and more than two years of survival data were available for all. Isocitrate dehydrogenase mutation was absent in all glioblastoma patients. The starting material was blood, obtained before dendritic cell vaccination. The genes are TRBV6-5 and TRBJ1-5; D unclear. The TCR sequence derives from a human donor with glioblastoma. CDR3 residues: CASRPRGGSNQPQHF. CDR3 bases: TGTGCCAGCCGACCCCGAGGAGGTAGCAATCAGCCCCAGCATTTT.